One and the same sample provided the 27 T cell receptor beta chains below, sequenced in a study of beta chain features in type 1 diabetes. No antigen has been assigned to these receptors. Study-level points and caveats: When Type 1 diabetes patients were examined, their TCRB CDR3s proved moderately but significantly shorter in all four CD4+ subsets.

The isolated RNA, all of it, was reverse transcribed, so expressed TCRB transcripts were what got sequenced. Method: immunoSEQ multiplex PCR; TCRdb's copy keeps in-frame clones and lacks some. Of roughly 340,000 clones in the sample, over 10% were seen once. Sample: naive CD4+ T cells from blood. The receptors shown here come from a woman aged 18-29 years with type 1 diabetes.

This chain's CDR3 is CASIAEPGTGLYEQYF. CDR3 coding DNA: TGTGCCAGCATCGCCGAACCCGGGACGGGACTCTACGAGCAGTACTTC. The rearrangement joins TRBV11-2 to TRBJ2-7, with a possible D match to TRBD2 (6 bases). There are 16 residues in the CDR3. The V gene's germline CDR1 is SGHAT and CDR2 FQNNGV. Trimming pared 7 bases from V and 3 bases from J, leaving 22 bases between.

This clone appeared a few times. This chain links TRBV2 with TRBJ1-2; a weak D match, TRBD1 (5 bases). Germline V gives CDR1 SNHLY, CDR2 FYNNEI. The CDR3 consists of 13 residues. V lost 4 bases and J lost 6, with 12 bases in between. The CDR3: CASSAWGRDGYTF. In DNA, the CDR3 is TGTGCCAGCAGTGCATGGGGGAGGGATGGCTACACCTTC.

This rearrangement joins TRBV5-1 to TRBJ2-3; tentatively, D is TRBD2 (7 bases). The germline V and J ends were trimmed by 7 bases and 10 bases, with 22 bases remaining between them. The CDR3 is 14 residues long. Germline lookup yields CDR1 SGHRS and CDR2 YFSETQ. The CDR3 loop is CASSPAGATEAQYF. As DNA, the CDR3 is TGCGCCAGCTCCCCTGCGGGGGCTACGGAGGCGCAGTATTTT.

This clone has more than one count but fewer than ten. The V call is TRBV2, the J call TRBJ2-5; a possible D gene is TRBD1 (7 bases). The CDR3 contains 14 residues. Trimming shortened V by 8 bases and J by 2 bases, and 15 bases separated the two germline ends. Looked up from germline, CDR1 is SNHLY and CDR2 is FYNNEI. The CDR3 DNA reads as TGTGCCAGCGGAGGGGGCCAGGGGCAAGAGACCCAGTACTTC. Encoded protein: CASGGGQGQETQYF.

This clone was detected only a few times. This sequence joins TRBV5-1 and TRBJ2-5, with 7 positions matching TRBD2. Germline V lookup: CDR1 SGHRS, CDR2 YFSETQ. The junction had 6 bases not matched to a gene; V was cut back by 2 bases and J by 2 bases. The length of the CDR3 is 15 residues. The CDR3 DNA sequence: TGCGCCAGCAGCTTCGGGCGGGGACTACAAGAGACCCAGTACTTC. Translated, it gives CASSFGRGLQETQYF.

The chain recombines TRBV18 with TRBJ2-4; D not resolved. Germline V gives CDR1 KGHSH, CDR2 LQKENI. Trimming left V 0 bases short and J 9 bases short, with 12 bases between. The CDR3 totals 14 residues. In DNA form, the CDR3 reads TGTGCCAGCTCACCACCGTCGGAGACGGGCATTCAGTACTTC. This gives the protein CASSPPSETGIQYF.

The V call is TRBV5-4, the J call TRBJ2-2; perhaps TRBD2 as D (6 bases). Germline V gene data show CDR1 as SGHNT and CDR2 as YYREEE (reference sequence). This CDR3 has 16 residues. The V end was cut by 4 bases, the J end by 0 bases, with 13 bases between. The CDR3 coding sequence is TGTGCCAGCAGCCCCGTTCTAGCGCCGAACACCGGGGAGCTGTTTTTT. Its translation is CASSPVLAPNTGELFF. Complete variable domain (other parts from reference TRBV5-4 and TRBJ2-2): ETGVTQSPTHLIKTRGQQVTLRCSSQSGHNTVSWYQQALGQGPQFIFQYYREEENGRGNFPPRFSGLQFPNYSSELNVNALELDDSALYLCASSPVLAPNTGELFFGEGSRLTVL.

The chain joins TRBV18 to TRBJ2-7, with 7 bases matching TRBD2. Per germline, CDR1 KGHSH and CDR2 LQKENI. The V and J ends lost 4 bases and 3 bases, in that order; junction bases with no gene match: 12. The CDR3 covers 16 residues. The CDR3 here is CASSLSSGLAVYEQYF. The CDR3 DNA reads as TGTGCCAGCTCACTGTCCTCCGGTCTAGCGGTCTACGAGCAGTACTTC.

V usage is TRBV25-1 and J usage is TRBJ2-1, with D possibly matching TRBD2 (6 bases). The CDR3 loop spans 17 amino acids. The germline gives CDR1 MGHDK, CDR2 SYGVNS. The V gene lost 6 bases and the J gene lost 4 bases, with 22 bases spanning the gap. The CDR3 protein is CASRPIRGSNTYNEQFF. The CDR3 DNA follows: TGTGCCAGCAGGCCGATTCGGGGGTCGAACACATACAATGAGCAGTTCTTC.

The V gene is TRBV4-3, the J gene TRBJ2-2; D possibly corresponds to TRBD1 (6 bases). Germline values: CDR1 LGHNA, CDR2 YSLEER. The length of the CDR3 is 14 residues. With 2 bases removed from V and 5 bases from J, the gap between germline ends came to 9 bases. The CDR3 nucleotides read TGCGCCAGCAGCCAACCAACAGGGACCGGGGAGCTGTTTTTT. Protein sequence: CASSQPTGTGELFF.

V usage is TRBV4-3 and J usage is TRBJ2-1, with 9 bases lining up with TRBD2. The ends lost 1 base at V and 15 bases at J; junction bases unmatched: 19. The CDR3 loop spans 17 amino acids. CDR1 and CDR2 (germline): LGHNA, YSLEER. The DNA for the CDR3 is TGCGCCAGCAGCCAAGTTTTGGGCCCTAGCGGGATATTAGGGGGGTTCTTC. This sequence encodes CASSQVLGPSGILGGFF.

This clone has a handful of counts. V is TRBV2 and J is TRBJ2-7, with D maybe TRBD1 (6 bases). The CDR3 is made up of 14 amino acids. Germline CDR1 and CDR2: SNHLY and FYNNEI. The V end lost 0 bases, the J end lost 5 bases, and 11 bases lay between the germline ends. The CDR3 nucleotides read TGTGCCAGCAGTGAAGCTAGGACAGCTCACGAGCAGTACTTC. Translated: CASSEARTAHEQYF. The full variable domain, completed using reference TRBV2 and TRBJ2-7, is EPEVTQTPSHQVTQMGQEVILRCVPISNHLYFYWYRQILGQKVEFLVSFYNNEISEKSEIFDDQFSVERPDGSNFTLKIRSTKLEDSAMYFCASSEARTAHEQYFGPGTRLTVT.

J is TRBJ2-1 and V is TRBV19; 9 bases match TRBD2. There are 17 residues in the CDR3. V was pared by 5 bases and J by 2 bases, with 10 bases of the junction left unmatched. Germline V CDR1 and CDR2: LNHDA, SQIVND (reference sequence). CDR3 sequence: CASSGRVSGSPYNEQFF. CDR3 nucleotide sequence: TGTGCCAGTAGTGGACGTGTTAGCGGGAGCCCCTACAATGAGCAGTTCTTC.

This clone occurred a few times. J is TRBJ1-2 and V is TRBV4-1; D is ambiguous. Germline values: CDR1 MGHRA, CDR2 YSYEKL. The CDR3 totals 13 residues. Trimming took 6 bases from V and 4 from J, leaving 12 bases between them. Here the CDR3 reads CASREGGGYGYTF. In nucleotides, the CDR3 is TGCGCCAGCAGGGAGGGAGGTGGCTATGGCTACACCTTC.

The table lists this clone with a few counts. The rearrangement links TRBV29-1 to TRBJ2-5, with a tentative D call TRBD2 (6 bases). CDR3 length: 12 residues. Per the germline V gene, CDR1 is SQVTM and CDR2 is ANQGSEA. V was pared by 6 bases and J by 3 bases, with 11 bases between. The CDR3 DNA reads as TGCAGCGTGTTGGGCGGGAAAGAGACCCAGTACTTC. Amino acids: CSVLGGKETQYF. Drawing the rest from reference TRBV29-1 and TRBJ2-5, the complete variable domain is SAVISQKPSRDICQRGTSLTIQCQVDSQVTMMFWYRQQPGQSLTLIATANQGSEATYESGFVIDKFPISRPNLTFSTLTVSNMSPEDSSIYLCSVLGGKETQYFGPGTRLLVL.

The sample holds a few counts of this clone. CDR3 in amino acids: CASSGGATLNTEAFF. Written as DNA, the CDR3 is TGTGCCAGTAGCGGCGGTGCGACCCTGAACACTGAAGCTTTCTTT. The J gene is TRBJ1-1, the V gene TRBV19; D not certain. The germline CDR1 and CDR2 sequences are LNHDA and SQIVND (reference sequence). The CDR3 extends over 15 amino acids. Deletions cut 6 bases from V and 0 bases from J, with 14 bases between.

This clone was observed a handful of times. The V gene is TRBV6-5, the J gene TRBJ1-6; 10 bases are shared with TRBD1. Trimming at V came to 4 bases and at J to 7 bases, leaving 1 base not matched to a gene. In germline, CDR1 is MNHEY, CDR2 SVGAGI. The CDR3 covers 14 residues. The CDR3 loop reads CASSSGQGNSPLHF. CDR3 nucleotides: TGTGCCAGCAGTTCGGGACAGGGGAATTCACCCCTCCACTTT.

The chain recombines TRBV10-2 with TRBJ2-2; tentative D call: TRBD2 (6 bases). The CDR3 has 15 amino acids. Deletions cut 3 bases from V and 3 bases from J, with 11 bases between. CDR1 and CDR2 from the germline V gene are WSHSY and SAAADI. For the CDR3, the DNA is TGCGCCAGCAGTGATATCTCTAGCGACACCGGGGAGCTGTTTTTT. Residues: CASSDISSDTGELFF.

The chain has TRBV7-2 and TRBJ2-7; 9 bases align to TRBD1. Germline V lookup: CDR1 SGHTA, CDR2 FQGNSA. The CDR3 loop spans 17 amino acids. V was clipped by 1 base and J by 2 bases; unmatched bases: 9. DNA of the CDR3: TGTGCCAGCAGCTTAGTTGCCGGGACAGGGACGACCTACGAGCAGTACTTC. Its protein is CASSLVAGTGTTYEQYF.

With regard to this clone: Other DNA sequences within the sample encode an identical CDR3. The rearrangement uses TRBV7-9 and TRBJ1-1; the D gene is possibly TRBD1 (5 bases). This CDR3 comprises 14 residues. Germline values: CDR1 SEHNR, CDR2 FQNEAQ (reference sequence). The ends were cut back, 1 base at V and 2 bases at J, with 8 bases in the middle. In nucleotides, the CDR3 is TGTGCCAGCAGCTTAGGGCGGGGCAACACTGAAGCTTTCTTT. Amino acids: CASSLGRGNTEAFF.

This clone was counted between two and nine times. The rearrangement joins TRBV27 to TRBJ2-7; 12 nucleotides match TRBD2. From germline, CDR1 is MNHEY and CDR2 SMNVEV (reference sequence). The V and J ends lost 6 bases and 4 bases, in that order; junction bases with no gene match: 7. The CDR3 sequence is 15 residues long. The CDR3 sequence is CASRTTSGRSYEQYF. CDR3 coding DNA: TGTGCCAGCAGGACCACTAGCGGGAGGTCGTACGAGCAGTACTTC.

A few counts support this clone. The chain's CDR3 is CASRKQGGDEQFF. CDR3 sequence (DNA): TGTGCCAGCAGAAAGCAGGGAGGCGATGAGCAGTTCTTC. This chain joins TRBV28 and TRBJ2-1; D might be TRBD2 (6 bases). Trimming removed 6 bases from V and 8 bases from J, with 14 bases in between. Germline loops: CDR1 MDHEN, CDR2 SYDVKM. This CDR3 contains 13 residues. The full variable domain, its missing parts supplied by reference TRBV28 and TRBJ2-1, is DVKVTQSSRYLVKRTGEKVFLECVQDMDHENMFWYRQDPGLGLRLIYFSYDVKMKEKGDIPEGYSVSREKKERFSLILESASTNQTSMYLCASRKQGGDEQFFGPGTRLTVL.

The sample holds a few counts of this clone. The rearrangement uses TRBV30 and TRBJ2-3; D unclear. Germline CDR1 reads GTSNPN; CDR2 reads SVGIG (reference sequence). This CDR3 region has 11 residues. Trimming pared 5 bases from V and 6 bases from J, leaving 9 bases between. The CDR3 loop reads CAWRPADTQYF. Written as DNA, the CDR3 is TGTGCCTGGCGCCCCGCGGATACGCAGTATTTT.

This clone was detected only a few times. The chain couples TRBV27 to TRBJ2-2; 8 bases are a match to TRBD1. V was pared by 4 bases and J by 4 bases, with 5 bases of the junction left unmatched. Germline V gene data show CDR1 as MNHEY and CDR2 as SMNVEV (reference sequence). This CDR3 is 15 amino acids long. CDR3 sequence reads: CASSSRGLGTGELFF. The CDR3 DNA is TGTGCCAGCAGTTCCAGGGGGCTTGGCACCGGGGAGCTGTTTTTT.

This clone was recorded a few times. The chain uses TRBV7-3 and TRBJ2-5; D might be TRBD1 (6 bases). This CDR3 contains 11 residues. Trimming pared 5 bases from V and 7 bases from J, leaving 8 bases between. The germline V gene has CDR1 SGHTA and CDR2 FQGTGA. The CDR3 DNA follows: TGTGCCAGCAGCCAAGGGGGGACCCAGTACTTC. This sequence encodes CASSQGGTQYF. Variable domain in full (rest from reference TRBV7-3 and TRBJ2-5): GAGVSQTPSNKVTEKGKYVELRCDPISGHTALYWYRQSLGQGPEFLIYFQGTGAADDSGLPNDRFFAVRPEGSVSTLKIQRTERGDSAVYLCASSQGGTQYFGPGTRLLVL.

V and J are TRBV6-5 and TRBJ2-6; a weak D match, TRBD2 (5 bases). V shed 9 bases and J shed 4 bases, with 10 bases lying between them. Looked up from germline, CDR1 is MNHEY and CDR2 is SVGAGI. There are 13 residues in the CDR3. The CDR3, as DNA: TGTGCCAGTCGAGGGTCGGGGGCCAACGTCCTGACTTTC. Its translation: CASRGSGANVLTF.

The V call is TRBV9, the J call TRBJ2-3; D is possibly TRBD2 (6 bases). Germline V CDR1 and CDR2: SGDLS, YYNGEE. The V end was cut by 2 bases, the J end by 8 bases, with 9 bases between. The length of the CDR3 is 12 residues. The CDR3 loop is CASSVPGATQYF. CDR3 DNA: TGTGCCAGCAGCGTCCCGGGAGCTACGCAGTATTTT. The whole variable domain, filled in from reference TRBV9 and TRBJ2-3, reads DSGVTQTPKHLITATGQRVTLRCSPRSGDLSVYWYQQSLDQGLQFLIQYYNGEERAKGNILERFSAQQFPDLHSELNLSSLELGDSALYFCASSVPGATQYFGPGTRLTVL.